The 27 T cell receptor beta chains in this list originate from one sample, sequenced in a study of shared clonotypes between healthy human individuals. CD45RO negativity and positive selection for CCR7 defined naive CD8 cells, a population that excluded terminally differentiated effector memory CD45RA+ cells. Data came from immunoSEQ multiplex PCR; TCRdb stores just in-frame clones and leaves some out. This table has over 2,000,000 clones, 93% appearing once. Sequenced: naive CD8+ T cells from PBMCs. These receptors were taken from a man between 18 and 29 years old in good health. Some clones in this sample may be carry-over from other donors' samples.

Concerning this clone: Other DNA sequences in this specimen translate into the identical CDR3. This chain joins TRBV7-9 and TRBJ2-7; D is unclear. The germline V gene encodes CDR1 SEHNR and CDR2 FQNEAQ (reference sequence). Trimming removed 2 bases at V and 4 bases at J, with 3 bases between. The CDR3 runs 11 residues. CDR3 region: CASSLRYEQYF. The CDR3 DNA follows: TGTGCCAGCAGCTTACGATACGAGCAGTACTTC.

V is TRBV19 and J is TRBJ2-7; a possible D gene is TRBD1 (5 bases). Trimming pared 5 bases from V and 2 bases from J, leaving 13 bases between. The CDR3 is 14 residues long. Germline V gene data show CDR1 as LNHDA and CDR2 as SQIVND (reference sequence). Written as DNA, the CDR3 is TGTGCCAGTAGTCAGGGCGTAGGGGCCTACGAGCAGTACTTC. Translating it yields CASSQGVGAYEQYF.

The sample holds one count of this clone. Other DNA sequences in this sample translate to the same CDR3. The chain links TRBV5-1 to TRBJ2-1; D unclear. CDR3 length equals 13 residues. V shed 0 bases and J shed 5 bases, with 6 bases lying between them. CDR1 is SGHRS and CDR2 is YFSETQ in the germline V gene. CDR3 in amino acids: CASSLAGNNEQFF. The CDR3 nucleotides read TGCGCCAGCAGCTTGGCCGGAAACAATGAGCAGTTCTTC.

On this clone: The junction does not match germline at one end; this may be a read error. The CDR3 protein is CASSRTRGNAEAFF. The CDR3 DNA is TGTGCCAGCAGTCGGACTCGGGGGAACGCTGAAGCTTTCTTT. This chain uses TRBV28 with TRBJ1-1; D possibly corresponds to TRBD1 (5 bases). There are 14 residues in the CDR3. Germline V gene lookup returns CDR1 MDHEN and CDR2 SYDVKM. The full variable domain, with the rest looked up from reference TRBV28 and TRBJ1-1, is DVKVTQSSRYLVKRTGEKVFLECVQDMDHENMFWYRQDPGLGLRLIYFSYDVKMKEKGDIPEGYSVSREKKERFSLILESASTNQTSMYLCASSRTRGNAEAFFGQGTRLTVV.

The V call is TRBV7-8, the J call TRBJ2-1; the match to TRBD2 covers 10 bases. Per germline, CDR1 SGHVS and CDR2 FQNEAQ. J gave up 10 bases and V 6 bases, and 6 bases lay outside the gene matches. CDR3 length equals 13 residues. CDR3 DNA sequence: TGTGCCAGCAGGCGACTAGCGGGTCGGGAGCAGTTCTTC. It yields the protein CASRRLAGREQFF.

In DNA form, the CDR3 reads TGTGCCAGTAGGCGGGGCGTCGGGACCCAGTACTTC. It encodes CASRRGVGTQYF. This chain links TRBV28 with TRBJ2-5; TRBD2 might be the D (6 bases). The germline gives CDR1 MDHEN, CDR2 SYDVKM. The CDR3 loop spans 12 amino acids. V was trimmed by 9 bases and J by 7 bases, leaving 15 bases between them.

The genes are TRBV6-5 and TRBJ2-1, with D unresolved. Trimming took off 6 bases at V and 10 bases at J, with 22 bases between the two ends. The CDR3 runs to 15 residues. The germline V gene encodes CDR1 MNHEY and CDR2 SVGAGI. CDR3 residues: CASSPHGLLSQEQFF. In DNA, the CDR3 is TGTGCCAGCAGCCCCCACGGTCTGCTAAGCCAAGAGCAGTTCTTC.

About this clone: A much larger clone sits a single nucleotide away, making a read error possible. The genes are TRBV7-8 and TRBJ2-7; the D is unclear. Trimming shortened V by 3 bases and J by 3 bases, and 3 bases separated the two germline ends. The CDR3 is 11 amino acids. Germline CDR1 reads SGHVS; CDR2 reads FQNEAQ. CDR3 in DNA: TGTGCCAGCAGCTTTAACTACGAGCAGTACTTC. It is translated as CASSFNYEQYF.

CDR3 coding DNA: TGTGCCAGCAGCCCTACGCGGGGAAGGGACGAGCAGTACTTC. Translating gives CASSPTRGRDEQYF. The V call is TRBV6-6, the J call TRBJ2-7; D perhaps matches TRBD2 (6 bases). This CDR3 region has 14 residues. The germline CDR1 and CDR2 sequences are MNHNY and SVGAGI (reference sequence). Trimming took off 6 bases at V and 5 bases at J, with 17 bases between the two ends.

The rearrangement links TRBV27 to TRBJ2-7, with 8 bases aligning to TRBD2. The CDR3 extends over 12 amino acids. Germline trimming cut 8 bases from V and 2 bases from J; bases unmatched to any gene: 2. Germline-derived CDR1 and CDR2 are MNHEY and SMNVEV (reference sequence). The CDR3 DNA reads as TGTGCCAGCGCAGCGGGGGCCTACGAGCAGTACTTC. Its protein is CASAAGAYEQYF.

The chain employs TRBV7-8 and TRBJ1-5; D unclear. The CDR3 runs 15 residues. Trimming shortened V by 5 bases and J by 2 bases, and 13 bases separated the two germline ends. Germline CDR1 and CDR2: SGHVS and FQNEAQ. CDR3 in DNA: TGTGCCAGCAGCCCTCCGGCCCAAGGCAATCAGCCCCAGCATTTT. It is translated as CASSPPAQGNQPQHF.

This sequence joins TRBV19 and TRBJ1-1; TRBD1 agrees at 9 bases. This CDR3 is 15 amino acids long. Germline V gene lookup returns CDR1 LNHDA and CDR2 SQIVND (reference sequence). The V segment lost 5 bases and the J segment 3 bases; nucleotides outside the gene matches: 7. The CDR3 DNA reads TGTGCCAGTAGTGCAAGGGACAGGGTAGACACTGAAGCTTTCTTT. As protein: CASSARDRVDTEAFF.

The CDR3: CASSVMGTAYNEQFF. In nucleotides, the CDR3 is TGTGCCAGCAGTGTAATGGGGACAGCCTACAATGAGCAGTTCTTC. The chain has TRBV6-4 and TRBJ2-1; 7 positions agree with TRBD1. Losses at the gene ends were 4 bases for V and 2 bases for J; bases not matched to a gene: 5. The CDR3 totals 15 residues. The V gene's germline CDR1 is MRHNA and CDR2 SNTAGT.

This clone has only one observation. The chain uses TRBV4-3 and TRBJ2-4, with 8 nucleotides matching TRBD1. This CDR3 has 14 residues. From germline, CDR1 is LGHNA and CDR2 YSLEER. The trim removed 1 base at V and 4 bases at J, leaving 0 bases unmatched. For the CDR3, the DNA is TGCGCCAGCAGCCAAGGGACAGGGAAAAACATTCAGTACTTC. Protein product: CASSQGTGKNIQYF.

This chain links TRBV7-3 with TRBJ2-3; TRBD2 is a possible D gene (8 bases). V lost 5 bases and J 9 bases, leaving 30 bases between the germline ends. Germline V gene data show CDR1 as SGHTA and CDR2 as FQGTGA. The CDR3 loop spans 18 amino acids. The CDR3 loop is CASSLISTGTSGRSTQYF. The DNA of the CDR3 is TGTGCCAGCAGCCTCATATCGACAGGGACAAGCGGGAGAAGCACGCAGTATTTT.

This chain uses TRBV15 with TRBJ2-5; 11 nucleotides agree with TRBD2. Germline CDR1 reads LNHNV; CDR2 reads YYDKDF (reference sequence). J lost 1 base, V lost 6 bases, and 4 bases had no gene match. This CDR3 is 15 amino acids long. CDR3 sequence: CATSISGRAQETQYF. The CDR3 coding sequence is TGTGCCACCAGTATTAGCGGGAGGGCCCAAGAGACCCAGTACTTC. Full variable domain (missing parts from reference TRBV15 and TRBJ2-5): DAMVIQNPRYQVTQFGKPVTLSCSQTLNHNVMYWYQQKSSQAPKLLFHYYDKDFNNEADTPDNFQSRRPNTSFCFLDIRSPGLGDTAMYLCATSISGRAQETQYFGPGTRLLVL.

This sequence joins TRBV6-5 and TRBJ2-2; no clear D gene. Trimming took 2 bases from V and 4 from J, leaving 8 bases between them. Germline V gene lookup returns CDR1 MNHEY and CDR2 SVGAGI. The CDR3 contains 14 residues. In nucleotides, the CDR3 is TGTGCCAGCAGTTACATTGGTCCCACCGGGGAGCTGTTTTTT. This translates into CASSYIGPTGELFF.

The chain employs TRBV5-4 and TRBJ2-3, with 7 nucleotides matching TRBD2. Unmatched junction bases numbered 3, after V lost 1 base and J lost 1 base. This CDR3 region has 15 residues. The germline V gene has CDR1 SGHNT and CDR2 YYREEE (reference sequence). The CDR3 spells CASSLPGGRTDTQYF. Written as DNA, the CDR3 is TGTGCCAGCAGCTTGCCGGGAGGCCGCACAGATACGCAGTATTTT.

V and J are TRBV9 and TRBJ2-5; D not certain. There are 15 residues in the CDR3. The germline V gene has CDR1 SGDLS and CDR2 YYNGEE. V dropped 0 bases and J dropped 1 base, with 10 bases sitting between them. The CDR3 here is CASSVEGYAQETQYF. CDR3 sequence (DNA): TGTGCCAGCAGCGTAGAAGGGTATGCCCAAGAGACCCAGTACTTC.

The chain combines TRBV11-3 with TRBJ1-1, with D unresolved. V lost 2 bases to trimming and J lost 3 bases, with 7 bases between them. Germline V gene sequence: CDR1 SGHNT, CDR2 YENEEA. The CDR3 extends over 13 amino acids. This CDR3 reads CASSLSRHTEAFF. As DNA, the CDR3 is TGTGCCAGCAGCTTAAGCAGGCACACTGAAGCTTTCTTT.

The CDR3 sequence is CASSANHRQVLNQETQYF. The CDR3 DNA reads TGTGCCAGCAGTGCCAACCATCGACAGGTTCTAAACCAAGAGACCCAGTACTTC. This chain links TRBV28 with TRBJ2-5; tentative D call: TRBD1 (6 bases). Trimming removed 5 bases at V and 0 bases at J, with 22 bases between. This CDR3 region has 18 residues. CDR1 MDHEN and CDR2 SYDVKM come from the germline V gene.

The chain recombines TRBV6-1 with TRBJ1-4, with 8 bases matching TRBD1. V gave up 5 bases and J gave up 2 bases; unmatched junction bases: 4. This CDR3 is 15 amino acids long. CDR1 is MNHNS and CDR2 is SASEGT in the germline V gene. CDR3 DNA sequence: TGTGCCAGCAGTCTTAACAGGGGGACTAATGAAAAACTGTTTTTT. It translates to CASSLNRGTNEKLFF.

This clone appeared a single time. The V call is TRBV29-1, the J call TRBJ2-2; 15 positions agree with TRBD2. Germline loops: CDR1 SQVTM, CDR2 ANQGSEA. V shed 4 bases and J 4 bases; nucleotides not matched to a gene: 7. The CDR3 covers 17 residues. DNA for the CDR3: TGCAGCGTTGGGGGACTAGCGGGAGGTTCGTTCACCGGGGAGCTGTTTTTT. This translates into CSVGGLAGGSFTGELFF.

As to this clone: Other DNA sequences within the sample encode an identical CDR3. The genes are TRBV7-7 and TRBJ2-2; D may match TRBD1 or TRBD2 (5 bases each). The germline V gene encodes CDR1 SSHAT and CDR2 FNYEAQ (reference sequence). V was pared by 1 base and J by 5 bases, with 5 bases between. The CDR3 is made up of 13 amino acids. The CDR3 DNA reads TGTGCCAGCAGCTTAGGGGGGACCGGGGAGCTGTTTTTT. Protein: CASSLGGTGELFF.

The chain couples TRBV7-9 to TRBJ2-6; unclear D gene. Germline V CDR1 and CDR2: SEHNR, FQNEAQ (reference sequence). The CDR3 totals 17 residues. V was pared by 5 bases and J by 2 bases, with 16 bases between. The CDR3 sequence: CASSQRKDKAGANVLTF. Here the CDR3 DNA reads TGTGCCAGCAGCCAGCGAAAGGATAAGGCTGGGGCCAACGTCCTGACTTTC.

This rearrangement joins TRBV4-3 to TRBJ1-2; D not certain. Germline lookup yields CDR1 LGHNA and CDR2 YSLEER. Trimming pared 4 bases from V and 4 bases from J, leaving 4 bases between. The CDR3 is 11 amino acids. The CDR3 reads CASSPGYGYTF. The CDR3 DNA is TGCGCCAGCAGCCCAGGCTATGGCTACACCTTC.

The gene calls are TRBV12-5 and TRBJ2-5, with 7 bases aligning to TRBD1. The junction had 17 bases not matched to a gene; V was cut back by 6 bases and J by 7 bases. In germline, CDR1 is LGHNT, CDR2 FRNRAP. The CDR3 consists of 16 residues. The CDR3, as DNA: TGTGCTAGTGGATCGACAGGGAGCCCCTCTCCAGGGACCCAGTACTTC. This sequence encodes CASGSTGSPSPGTQYF.